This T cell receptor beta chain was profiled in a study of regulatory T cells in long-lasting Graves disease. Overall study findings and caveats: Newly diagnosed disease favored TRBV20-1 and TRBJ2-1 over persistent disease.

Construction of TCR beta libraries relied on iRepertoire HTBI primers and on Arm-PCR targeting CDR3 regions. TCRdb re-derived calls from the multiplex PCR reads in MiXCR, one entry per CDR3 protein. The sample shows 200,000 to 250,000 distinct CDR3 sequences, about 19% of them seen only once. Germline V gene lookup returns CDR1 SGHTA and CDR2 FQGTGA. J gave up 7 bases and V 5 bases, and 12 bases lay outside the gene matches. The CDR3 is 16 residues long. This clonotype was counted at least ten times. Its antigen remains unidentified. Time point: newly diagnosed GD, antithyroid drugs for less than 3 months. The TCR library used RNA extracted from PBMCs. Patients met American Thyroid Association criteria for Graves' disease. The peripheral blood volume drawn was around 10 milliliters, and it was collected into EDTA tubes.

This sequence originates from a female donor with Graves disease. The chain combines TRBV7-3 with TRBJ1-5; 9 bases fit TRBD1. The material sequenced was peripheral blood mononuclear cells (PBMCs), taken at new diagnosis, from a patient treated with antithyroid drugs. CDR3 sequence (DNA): TGTGCCAGCAGCGAAACCGGGACAGGGAGGAGCCAGCCCCAGCATTTT. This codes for CASSETGTGRSQPQHF.